This paragraph covers one T cell receptor beta chain sequence. The antigen is not known. Germline CDR1 ENHRY, CDR2 SYGVKD. CDR3 length: 17 amino acids. Losses at the gene ends were 4 bases for V and 2 bases for J; bases not matched to a gene: 10. Primers included in the PCR were 60 Vbeta and 13 Jbeta primers. Generated by immunoSEQ multiplex PCR, the TCRdb table keeps only in-frame clones and is missing some. This sample has roughly 150,000 clones, with 70% to 80% found just once. The entry originates in a study of cytomegalovirus exposure and HLA in healthy donors. Findings of the study overall: Serostatus for CMV was the only available immune exposure information. TCR beta chains numbering more than 150 were designated cytomegalovirus-associated. Roughly even sequencing depth across donors was the assumption behind the presence/absence analyses. What a later analysis showed was that several of the most significant clusters appeared linked to common viral pathogens.

The receptor was derived from a man aged 40-49 years in good health and CMV-seropositive. This chain joins TRBV10-3 and TRBJ2-3; 9 bases align to TRBD2. The specimen sequenced was PBMCs. Here the CDR3 DNA reads TGTGCCATCAGTGGTAGCGGGAGTACCACCTCCACAGATACGCAGTATTTT. Protein: CAISGSGSTTSTDTQYF.